A single sample gave rise to the 2 T cell receptor beta chains below, sequenced in a study of persistence of HIV-infected CD4 T cells. No antigen is known for these receptors. This was the immunoSEQ version 4 assay in survey mode. TCRdb's table, derived via immunoSEQ multiplex PCR, lists solely in-frame clones and lacks some. The repertoire consists of 25,000 to 35,000 clones, with 60% to 75% occurring once and the leading ten covering 1.4%. Overlapping HIV-1 Gag 15-mer peptides at approximately 1 ug per peptide per mL were used. Responding CD4+ T cells were sorted by upregulation of both CD40 ligand and CD69. The sample in question was CD4+ T cells sorted from PBMCs after approximately 18-hour stimulation, obtained from a patient who received antiretroviral therapy. All receptors come from an adult man with HIV who was CMV-seropositive.

This chain uses TRBV3-1 (or the pseudogene TRBV3-2) with TRBJ2-1, with TRBD2 matching over 10 bases. The CDR3 is made up of 17 amino acids. Germline assignment: CDR1 LGHDT and CDR2 YNNKEL (reference sequence). Trimming at V came to 2 bases and at J to 8 bases, leaving 12 bases not matched to a gene. The CDR3 nucleotides are TGTGCCAGCAGCCAACGGATTAAGCGGGGGGGAAACGATGAGCAGTTCTTC. Translating it yields CASSQRIKRGGNDEQFF.

J is TRBJ2-1 and V is TRBV7-2, with 7 bases identical to TRBD2. The V segment lost 2 bases and the J segment 5 bases; nucleotides outside the gene matches: 9. The CDR3 sequence is 16 residues long. Germline CDR1 is SGHTA and CDR2 is FQGNSA. The CDR3 DNA follows: TGTGCCAGCAGCTTAAGAAGCGGGGTTTCCCACAATGAGCAGTTCTTC. Translating it yields CASSLRSGVSHNEQFF.